Listed here are 25 T cell receptor beta chains from one sample, sequenced in a study of shared clonotypes between healthy human individuals. The data were produced by immunoSEQ multiplex PCR, yet TCRdb's version contains in-frame clones alone and is incomplete. The sample shows 760,000 or so clones, around 96% of them seen only once. Terminally differentiated effector memory CD45RA+ cells were excluded from the naive CD8 cells, which were CD45RO-negative and positively selected for CCR7. The specimen was naive CD8+ T cells sorted from blood. These receptors originate from a young man in good health.

V is TRBV4-1 and J is TRBJ2-5; 8 bases agree with TRBD2. This CDR3 is 15 amino acids long. Looked up from germline, CDR1 is MGHRA and CDR2 is YSYEKL. Trimming took 1 base from V and 5 from J; bases not matched to a gene: 6. CDR3 sequence: CASSQVTGGRETQYF. The CDR3, as DNA: TGCGCCAGCAGCCAAGTGACGGGGGGGCGTGAGACCCAGTACTTC.

This clone has only one observation. The J gene is TRBJ2-1, the V gene TRBV13; 8 nucleotides match TRBD2. CDR1 and CDR2 from the germline V gene are PRHDT and FYEKMQ (reference sequence). After removal of 2 bases from V and 9 bases from J, the junction contained 0 bases not matched to a gene. The CDR3 is made up of 12 amino acids. CDR3 DNA: TGTGCCAGCAGCTTAAGCGGGAGTGAGCAGTTCTTC. Protein product: CASSLSGSEQFF. Using reference TRBV13 and TRBJ2-1 for the parts outside the CDR3, the full variable domain is AAGVIQSPRHLIKEKRETATLKCYPIPRHDTVYWYQQGPGQDPQFLISFYEKMQSDKGSIPDRFSAQQFSDYHSELNMSSLELGDSALYFCASSLSGSEQFFGPGTRLTVL.

V usage is TRBV7-3 and J usage is TRBJ2-1; 8 bases map to TRBD1. CDR3 length: 17 residues. Trimming took 5 bases from V and 6 from J; bases not matched to a gene: 15. Germline V gives CDR1 SGHTA, CDR2 FQGTGA. CDR3: CASSIMPDRERANEQFF. The CDR3 DNA follows: TGTGCCAGCAGCATCATGCCGGACAGGGAGCGCGCCAATGAGCAGTTCTTC.

The V gene is TRBV10-1, the J gene TRBJ2-5, with 7 bases matching TRBD1. The V and J ends lost 6 bases and 4 bases, in that order; junction bases with no gene match: 11. The length of the CDR3 is 15 residues. Per the germline V gene, CDR1 is WNHNN and CDR2 is SYGVQD (reference sequence). CDR3 loop: CASRSDRIGRETQYF. For the CDR3, the DNA is TGCGCCAGCAGATCGGACAGGATTGGACGAGAGACCCAGTACTTC.

The chain combines TRBV10-3 with TRBJ1-1; the match to TRBD1 covers 7 bases. V lost 4 bases, J lost 0 bases, and 5 bases stayed unmatched. The germline V gene has CDR1 ENHRY and CDR2 SYGVKD. This CDR3 spans 15 amino acids. The DNA of the CDR3 is TGTGCCATCAGTGGGACGACAGGGATGAACACTGAAGCTTTCTTT. Protein: CAISGTTGMNTEAFF.

The rearrangement joins TRBV11-2 to TRBJ2-7; 9 positions agree with TRBD2. This CDR3 spans 16 amino acids. V shed 4 bases, J shed 2 bases, and the junction held 9 bases outside the gene matches. Germline values: CDR1 SGHAT, CDR2 FQNNGV. CDR3 in amino acids: CASSSAGTSKTYEQYF. The CDR3, as DNA: TGTGCCAGCAGCTCGGCCGGGACTAGCAAAACCTACGAGCAGTACTTC.

This chain's CDR3 is CASSSLWGDGYTF. The CDR3 nucleotides read TGTGCCAGCAGCTCTCTTTGGGGGGATGGCTACACCTTC. The V gene is TRBV7-9, the J gene TRBJ1-2, with D possibly TRBD1 on 5 matching bases. The CDR3 length is 13 residues. The germline gives CDR1 SEHNR, CDR2 FQNEAQ (reference sequence). V lost 4 bases and J 6 bases, leaving 12 bases between the germline ends.

The chain couples TRBV11-2 to TRBJ2-7; TRBD1 is a possible D gene (5 bases). Germline V lookup: CDR1 SGHAT, CDR2 FQNNGV. The CDR3 consists of 15 residues. Trimming shortened V by 4 bases and J by 5 bases, and 18 bases separated the two germline ends. CDR3 loop: CASSYRQIAFHEQYF. The CDR3 region has the DNA TGTGCCAGCAGCTACCGACAGATAGCCTTCCACGAGCAGTACTTC.

Only one count was recorded for this clone. This chain connects TRBV13 to TRBJ1-6; D remains ambiguous. Germline CDR1 and CDR2: PRHDT and FYEKMQ (reference sequence). The CDR3 length is 17 residues. V shed 0 bases and J shed 0 bases, with 9 bases lying between them. The CDR3 is CASSLGQPGSYNSPLHF. The CDR3 bases are TGTGCCAGCAGCTTAGGACAGCCCGGCTCCTATAATTCACCCCTCCACTTT.

The chain employs TRBV7-9 and TRBJ1-5; D uncertain. The CDR3 extends over 14 amino acids. The V end lost 5 bases, the J end lost 6 bases, and 14 bases lay between the germline ends. From germline, CDR1 is SEHNR and CDR2 FQNEAQ (reference sequence). CDR3 sequence: CASSREGLSQPQHF. CDR3 nucleotide sequence: TGTGCCAGCAGCCGAGAGGGCTTGAGTCAGCCCCAGCATTTT.

CDR3 residues: CASSPAGQSYEQYF. CDR3 DNA: TGTGCCAGTAGTCCCGCGGGACAGTCGTACGAGCAGTACTTC. The genes are TRBV19 and TRBJ2-7; D perhaps matches TRBD1 (7 bases). Germline CDR1 reads LNHDA; CDR2 reads SQIVND (reference sequence). Trimming took 5 bases from V and 4 from J, leaving 15 bases between them. The CDR3 sequence is 14 residues long.

This chain connects TRBV9 to TRBJ2-3, with a tentative D call TRBD1 (6 bases). This CDR3 region has 19 residues. Germline CDR1 SGDLS, CDR2 YYNGEE. V dropped 4 bases and J dropped 3 bases, with 27 bases sitting between them. The CDR3 region has the DNA TGTGCCAGCAGCATCCAAGCACAGGGAATAACTCGATGGACAGATACGCAGTATTTT. Translated, it gives CASSIQAQGITRWTDTQYF. Combining the CDR3 with reference TRBV9 and TRBJ2-3 gives the whole variable domain DSGVTQTPKHLITATGQRVTLRCSPRSGDLSVYWYQQSLDQGLQFLIQYYNGEERAKGNILERFSAQQFPDLHSELNLSSLELGDSALYFCASSIQAQGITRWTDTQYFGPGTRLTVL.

This clone was recorded only once. V gene TRBV7-8 combines with J gene TRBJ2-3, with 8 bases that match TRBD1. V lost 4 bases and J lost 2; bases outside the gene matches: 8. The germline V gene encodes CDR1 SGHVS and CDR2 FQNEAQ. The CDR3 runs 16 residues. The CDR3 protein is CASSSETGATTDTQYF. CDR3 DNA: TGTGCCAGCAGCTCCGAGACAGGGGCGACCACAGATACGCAGTATTTT. Based on the CDR3 plus reference TRBV7-8 and TRBJ2-3, the full variable domain is GAGVSQSPRYKVAKRGQDVALRCDPISGHVSLFWYQQALGQGPEFLTYFQNEAQLDKSGLPSDRFFAERPEGSVSTLKIQRTQQEDSAVYLCASSSETGATTDTQYFGPGTRLTVL.

This clone was observed once. The genes are TRBV27 and TRBJ2-1, with D unresolved. The CDR3 extends over 15 amino acids. Trimming removed 7 bases at V and 4 bases at J, with 17 bases between. The germline gives CDR1 MNHEY, CDR2 SMNVEV (reference sequence). CDR3 in DNA: TGTGCCAGCACCAGTAGTAGATGGGGATACAATGAGCAGTTCTTC. This codes for CASTSSRWGYNEQFF.

This chain links TRBV25-1 with TRBJ2-7, with TRBD1 identical over 11 bases. Unmatched junction bases numbered 2, after V lost 4 bases and J lost 6 bases. Germline V gives CDR1 MGHDK, CDR2 SYGVNS. This CDR3 has 13 residues. The CDR3 loop is CASSGGQGVEQYF. CDR3 sequence (DNA): TGTGCCAGCAGTGGGGGACAGGGGGTCGAGCAGTACTTC.

The V gene is TRBV14, the J gene TRBJ2-2; 11 bases fit TRBD2. V lost 6 bases and J lost 1; bases outside the gene matches: 10. CDR1 SGHDN and CDR2 FVKESK come from the germline V gene. The CDR3 loop spans 18 amino acids. The CDR3 here is CASSPSSSGRWNTGELFF. The CDR3 DNA follows: TGTGCCAGCAGTCCAAGTTCTAGCGGGAGGTGGAACACCGGGGAGCTGTTTTTT.

This chain links TRBV7-2 with TRBJ2-1; TRBD2 aligns across 11 bases. After removal of 1 base from V and 5 bases from J, the junction contained 7 bases not matched to a gene. The CDR3 has 17 amino acids. Germline lookup yields CDR1 SGHTA and CDR2 FQGNSA. The CDR3: CASSLGPGLAANNEQFF. The CDR3 DNA follows: TGTGCCAGCAGCTTAGGCCCGGGACTAGCGGCTAACAATGAGCAGTTCTTC.

On this clone: Other nucleotide sequences in the sample specify the same CDR3. The chain carries TRBV9 and TRBJ2-1; 8 bases are shared with TRBD2. The CDR3 consists of 14 residues. V lost 2 bases to trimming and J lost 4 bases; unmatched junction nucleotides: 2. Looked up from germline, CDR1 is SGDLS and CDR2 is YYNGEE. The CDR3 nucleotides are TGTGCCAGCAGCGTGTCGGGGGGGTACAATGAGCAGTTCTTC. Amino acid sequence: CASSVSGGYNEQFF.

CDR3 sequence (DNA): TGTGCCAGCAGCTTATTCGGTAGTCAGGCCTACGAGCAGTACTTC. Its protein product is CASSLFGSQAYEQYF. The V and J genes are TRBV7-2 and TRBJ2-7; D is uncertain. V lost 2 bases and J lost 2, with 13 bases in between. The CDR3 covers 15 residues. Germline CDR1 is SGHTA and CDR2 is FQGNSA. Using reference TRBV7-2 and TRBJ2-7 for the parts outside the CDR3, the full variable domain is GAGVSQSPSNKVTEKGKDVELRCDPISGHTALYWYRQSLGQGLEFLIYFQGNSAPDKSGLPSDRFSAERTGGSVSTLTIQRTQQEDSAVYLCASSLFGSQAYEQYFGPGTRLTVT.

V is TRBV7-9 and J is TRBJ1-1, with TRBD1 matching over 10 bases. The CDR3 loop spans 15 amino acids. The germline CDR1 and CDR2 sequences are SEHNR and FQNEAQ (reference sequence). J was trimmed by 0 bases and V by 8 bases; bases with no gene match: 6. CDR3 sequence: CASRTGGGVNTEAFF. The CDR3 coding sequence is TGTGCCAGCCGGACAGGGGGAGGGGTGAACACTGAAGCTTTCTTT.

V and J are TRBV18 and TRBJ2-1; TRBD2 is a possible D gene (6 bases). The V and J ends lost 8 bases and 5 bases respectively, with 19 bases between them. The CDR3 consists of 15 residues. The germline V gene has CDR1 KGHSH and CDR2 LQKENI. CDR3 amino acids: CASTSSAGYHNEQFF. The CDR3 coding sequence is TGTGCCAGCACCTCGAGCGCGGGATACCACAATGAGCAGTTCTTC.

The chain combines TRBV5-1 with TRBJ1-5, with 8 positions matching TRBD1. The CDR3 has 15 residues. V was pared by 5 bases and J by 5 bases, with 9 bases of the junction left unmatched. Germline V gene lookup returns CDR1 SGHRS and CDR2 YFSETQ. The CDR3 nucleotides read TGCGCCAGCAGATCAGGACAGGGCACGGATCAGCCCCAGCATTTT. Translating gives CASRSGQGTDQPQHF.

This chain links TRBV7-9 with TRBJ2-3, with 8 bases that match TRBD2. Germline V lookup: CDR1 SEHNR, CDR2 FQNEAQ (reference sequence). The junction had 7 bases not matched to a gene; V was cut back by 5 bases and J by 0 bases. The CDR3 is 16 residues long. In nucleotides, the CDR3 is TGTGCCAGCAGCAGCGGCCCTAGCGGGAGCACAGATACGCAGTATTTT. It specifies CASSSGPSGSTDTQYF.

The rearrangement links TRBV5-4 to TRBJ2-7; D is perhaps TRBD2 (5 bases). The CDR3 is 16 residues long. The V end was cut by 4 bases, the J end by 3 bases, with 20 bases between. Germline loops: CDR1 SGHNT, CDR2 YYREEE (reference sequence). The CDR3 region is CASSPTPSPGDYEQYF. CDR3 bases: TGTGCCAGCAGCCCGACCCCCTCTCCCGGGGACTACGAGCAGTACTTC. The variable domain in full, completed from reference TRBV5-4 and TRBJ2-7, reads ETGVTQSPTHLIKTRGQQVTLRCSSQSGHNTVSWYQQALGQGPQFIFQYYREEENGRGNFPPRFSGLQFPNYSSELNVNALELDDSALYLCASSPTPSPGDYEQYFGPGTRLTVT.

A single count supports this clone. The rearrangement uses TRBV15 and TRBJ2-3; perhaps TRBD1 as D (5 bases). The CDR3 is 12 amino acids. The V gene lost 3 bases and the J gene lost 4 bases, with 5 bases spanning the gap. Germline-derived CDR1 and CDR2 are LNHNV and YYDKDF (reference sequence). The CDR3 coding sequence is TGTGCCACCAGCAGGGGGCCAGATACGCAGTATTTT. Its translation is CATSRGPDTQYF.